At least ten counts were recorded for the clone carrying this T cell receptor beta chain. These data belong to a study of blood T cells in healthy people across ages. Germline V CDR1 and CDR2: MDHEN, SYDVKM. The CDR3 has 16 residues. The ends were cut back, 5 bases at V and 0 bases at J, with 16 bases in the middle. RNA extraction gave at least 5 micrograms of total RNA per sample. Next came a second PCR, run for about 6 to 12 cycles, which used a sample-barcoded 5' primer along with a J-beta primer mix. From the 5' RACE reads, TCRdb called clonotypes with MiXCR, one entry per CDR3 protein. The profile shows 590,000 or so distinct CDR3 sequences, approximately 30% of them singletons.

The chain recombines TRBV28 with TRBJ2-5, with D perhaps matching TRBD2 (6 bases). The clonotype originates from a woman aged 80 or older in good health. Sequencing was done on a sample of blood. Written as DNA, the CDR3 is TGTGCCAGCAGTCGGGACCAGGACTACTACCAAGAGACCCAGTACTTC. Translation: CASSRDQDYYQETQYF.